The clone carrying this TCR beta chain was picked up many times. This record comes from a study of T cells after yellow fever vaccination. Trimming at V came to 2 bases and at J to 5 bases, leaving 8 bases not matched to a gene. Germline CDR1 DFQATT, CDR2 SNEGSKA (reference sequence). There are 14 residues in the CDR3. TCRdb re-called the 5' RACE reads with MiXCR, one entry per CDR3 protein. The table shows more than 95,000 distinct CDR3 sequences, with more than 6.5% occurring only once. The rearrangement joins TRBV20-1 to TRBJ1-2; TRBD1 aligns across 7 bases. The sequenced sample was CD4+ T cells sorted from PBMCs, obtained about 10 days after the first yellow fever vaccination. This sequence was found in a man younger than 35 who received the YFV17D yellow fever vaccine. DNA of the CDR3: TGCAGTGCTAGAAGGAGGGGGCGGGTTTATGGCTACACCTTC. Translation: CSARRRGRVYGYTF.